These T cell receptor beta chains were read from a single sample in a study of long-term antiretroviral therapy in people with HIV. Repertoires were generated with immunoSEQ multiplex PCR, while TCRdb's copy carries only in-frame clones and drops some. This table has approximately 12,000 clones, about 80% appearing once. The sequencing used unsorted PBMCs, collected less than 3.2 years before starting antiretroviral therapy. The receptors shown here come from a middle-aged man with HIV. Both conserved end residues are part of each CDR3. Fields, in order: V gene, J gene, clone size, D gene, CDR3 DNA, CDR3 protein. The D gene is left open where the match is weak. Clone size, where shown, is once, few, many, or a class for clones that have expanded.

v_call: TRBV25-1
j_call: TRBJ2-7
clone_size: -
d_call: TRBD1
cdr3_nt: TGTGCCAGCAGAAGGACAGGGACCTACGAGCAGTACTTC
cdr3_aa: CASRRTGTYEQYF

v_call: TRBV28
j_call: TRBJ2-2
clone_size: -
d_call: TRBD2
cdr3_nt: TGTGCCAGCAGTTTAGGACTAGTCTCCACCGGGGAGCTGTTTTTT
cdr3_aa: CASSLGLVSTGELFF

v_call: TRBV5-6
j_call: TRBJ2-1
clone_size: once
d_call: -
cdr3_nt: TGTGCCAGCAGCTCGGGACTCAAGAATGAGCAGTTCTTC
cdr3_aa: CASSSGLKNEQFF

v_call: TRBV29-1
j_call: TRBJ1-2
clone_size: few
d_call: -
cdr3_nt: TGCAGCGTCTGGGGCGGAGACTATGGCTACACCTTC
cdr3_aa: CSVWGGDYGYTF

v_call: TRBV30
j_call: TRBJ1-5
clone_size: few
d_call: -
cdr3_nt: TGTGCCTGGAGTGTACCACAGGGTAGCAATCAGCCCCAGCATTTT
cdr3_aa: CAWSVPQGSNQPQHF

v_call: TRBV7-3
j_call: TRBJ2-1
clone_size: -
d_call: TRBD2
cdr3_nt: TGTGCCAGCAGCATCCATACTAGCGGTCCCTACAATGAGCAGTTCTTC
cdr3_aa: CASSIHTSGPYNEQFF

v_call: TRBV21-1
j_call: TRBJ2-1
clone_size: -
d_call: -
cdr3_nt: TGTGCCAGCAGCACCGGGACTGTGGGTGATGAGCAGTTCTTC
cdr3_aa: CASSTGTVGDEQFF

v_call: TRBV9
j_call: TRBJ2-5
clone_size: once
d_call: -
cdr3_nt: TGTGCCAGCAGCGTAGGGGGGCGCGGAGGTAGAGAGACCCAGTACTTC
cdr3_aa: CASSVGGRGGRETQYF

v_call: TRBV11-1
j_call: TRBJ2-7
clone_size: few
d_call: TRBD2
cdr3_nt: TGTGCCAGCACCTGGACTAGCGGCAGTTACGAGCAGTACTTC
cdr3_aa: CASTWTSGSYEQYF

v_call: TRBV4-1
j_call: TRBJ2-7
clone_size: few
d_call: -
cdr3_nt: TGCGCCAGCAGCCAAGGCGACGGAGGTGGGGACGAGCAGTACTTC
cdr3_aa: CASSQGDGGGDEQYF

v_call: TRBV19
j_call: TRBJ2-7
clone_size: -
d_call: -
cdr3_nt: TGTGCCAGTAGTATAGATCTGGGTTCCTACGAGCAGTACTTC
cdr3_aa: CASSIDLGSYEQYF

v_call: TRBV2
j_call: TRBJ2-7
clone_size: -
d_call: -
cdr3_nt: TGTGCCAGCGCGATGGAGGGTCAATACGAGCAGTACTTC
cdr3_aa: CASAMEGQYEQYF

v_call: TRBV27
j_call: TRBJ2-3
clone_size: -
d_call: -
cdr3_nt: TGTGCCAGCAGTTCAACGGGACTCCGCACAGATACGCAGTATTTT
cdr3_aa: CASSSTGLRTDTQYF

v_call: TRBV5-6
j_call: TRBJ2-2
clone_size: few
d_call: -
cdr3_nt: TGTGCCAGCAGCTTGGCCGGTCCCGGGGAGCTGTTTTTT
cdr3_aa: CASSLAGPGELFF

v_call: TRBV7-9
j_call: TRBJ1-5
clone_size: -
d_call: TRBD1
cdr3_nt: TGTGCCAGCAGCTTCGGGACAGGCAATCAGCCCCAGCATTTT
cdr3_aa: CASSFGTGNQPQHF

v_call: TRBV5-1
j_call: TRBJ2-1
clone_size: -
d_call: TRBD2
cdr3_nt: TGCGCCAGCAGCATTAGACTAGCGGGGGGGGATGAGCAGTTCTTC
cdr3_aa: CASSIRLAGGDEQFF

v_call: TRBV7-3
j_call: TRBJ2-3
clone_size: -
d_call: TRBD1
cdr3_nt: TGTGCCAGCAGCCTAGGACAGGTCACAGATACGCAGTATTTT
cdr3_aa: CASSLGQVTDTQYF

v_call: TRBV5-4
j_call: TRBJ2-2
clone_size: -
d_call: TRBD1
cdr3_nt: TGTGCCAGCAGATCGACCGGGACAGGGGGCTTCGGGGAGCTGTTTTTT
cdr3_aa: CASRSTGTGGFGELFF

v_call: TRBV27
j_call: TRBJ2-7
clone_size: -
d_call: TRBD1
cdr3_nt: TGTGCCAGCAGTTTATCGGACAGGGGTTACGAGCAGTACTTC
cdr3_aa: CASSLSDRGYEQYF

v_call: TRBV5-5
j_call: TRBJ1-5
clone_size: -
d_call: -
cdr3_nt: TGTGCCAGCAGCTTTAGTCCCGACTCATCTAGCCGGCAGCCCCAGCATTTT
cdr3_aa: CASSFSPDSSSRQPQHF

v_call: TRBV9
j_call: TRBJ2-3
clone_size: -
d_call: -
cdr3_nt: TGTGCCAGCAGCGTAGGGGACGGAAAAGATACGCAGTATTTT
cdr3_aa: CASSVGDGKDTQYF

v_call: TRBV28
j_call: TRBJ1-1
clone_size: -
d_call: -
cdr3_nt: TGTGCCAGTGACCGGACAGCCGAGTTTTCTGAAGCTTTCTTT
cdr3_aa: CASDRTAEFSEAFF

v_call: TRBV18
j_call: TRBJ2-7
clone_size: few
d_call: -
cdr3_nt: TGTGCCAGCTCACCCTCGGACAGTATCGACGAGCAGTACTTC
cdr3_aa: CASSPSDSIDEQYF

v_call: TRBV4-2
j_call: TRBJ1-5
clone_size: -
d_call: -
cdr3_nt: TGTGCCAGCAGCCCCGACGCTAATCAGCCCCAGCATTTT
cdr3_aa: CASSPDANQPQHF

v_call: TRBV20-1
j_call: TRBJ1-2
clone_size: -
d_call: -
cdr3_nt: TGCAGCCCTCGAGGCTACACCTTC
cdr3_aa: CSPRGYTF

v_call: TRBV9
j_call: TRBJ2-2
clone_size: -
d_call: -
cdr3_nt: TGTGCCAGCAGCGAGAACACCGGGGAGCTGTTTTTT
cdr3_aa: CASSENTGELFF

v_call: TRBV10-3
j_call: TRBJ1-2
clone_size: -
d_call: -
cdr3_nt: TGTGCCATCACCAAATCGGCCGTCCCTGGTGGCTACACCTTC
cdr3_aa: CAITKSAVPGGYTF